The source of this T cell receptor (beta chain) is a study of Ad26.COV2.S vaccination and SARS-CoV-2 variants (dated by TCRdb to the early 2020s). Context from the whole study: Donors in the vaccine arm were drawn from COV1001, a multicentre, randomized, double-blind, placebo-controlled phase I-IIa trial testing Ad26.COV2.S in healthy adults. Trial participants were randomized into five groups of five, in which low-dose or high-dose Ad26.COV2.S was given once or twice, or placebo was given on both occasions. The TCR-sequenced set comprised approximately 30 samples: some 19 Ad26.COV2.S vaccine recipients, 5 placebo recipients and 8 SARS-CoV-2 convalescent individuals. Investigators did not know the trial group allocation while performing experiments and assessing outcomes. TCRbeta repertoire sequencing served as the tool for gauging how specific and how broad the SARS-CoV-2-reactive T cell receptors were following Ad26.COV2.S vaccination. Ad26.COV2.S was given intramuscularly at 5x10^10 or 1x10^11 viral particles, as a single shot or as two shots 56 days apart.

With respect to this clone: Its binding antigen is unknown. Base qualities are not at hand, and no much larger clone is one base apart.

The junction carries 3 bases between V and J, which are trimmed by 2 bases and 8 bases respectively. From the cysteine through the phenylalanine, the CDR3 covers 10 amino acids. The DNA shown is the 30-base CDR3, in frame from base 1. Based on the germline V gene, the CDR1 and CDR2 sequences are MNHNS and SASEGT. What the work shows at the level of the full study, not this receptor alone: Vaccine and placebo recipients had similar non-spike TCR breadth, a finding consistent with the vaccine containing only spike. The study was not powered for comparison of responses between vaccine doses or regimens. It was noted by the authors that total T cell responses may have been underestimated by the TCR breadth and depth analyses. After vaccination, spike-specific CD8+ and CD4+ T cell responses were reported to show substantial breadth. Higher spike-specific TCR breadth was observed in Ad26.COV2.S recipients than in placebo recipients (P = 0.0014).

The immunoSEQ Assay was used to sequence TCRbeta CDR3 regions. After extraction, genomic DNA underwent amplification by bias-controlled multiplex PCR, followed by high-throughput sequencing. Per the source publication's procedure: To quantify the absolute abundance of every unique TCRbeta CDR3 region, sequences were collapsed and filtered. T cell fraction was estimated by normalizing TCRbeta template counts to usable DNA, which was measured by amplifying reference genes present in all nucleated cells. Repertoire TCRs were annotated as SARS-CoV-2-specific when V gene, CDR3 amino acid sequence and J gene were exactly matched to a known reactive TCR set. MIRA supplied the reference SARS-CoV-2 TCR set, which was filtered for enrichment in COVID-19-positive ImmuneCODE repertoires so that public or cross-reactive TCRs were removed. Using the MIRA antigens, annotated TCRs were further analysed by specific ORF or by position within an ORF. Depth was the summed frequency of annotated unique rearrangements, while breadth was defined as annotated unique rearrangements over total unique productive rearrangements. TCR breadth was compared between groups using two-sided Wilcoxon rank-sum tests. Not all clones reach the TCRdb copy of this immuneACCESS table, which keeps in-frame sequences only. Checked studies attribute under half of the gap to unresolved V genes and leave the rest unexplained. The DNA gave D and trimming, while V, J and clone size come from that table. Present in this sample are fewer than 400,000 clones, 85% of which were seen just once. 2.1% of the sample is held by the ten biggest clonotypes.

Reading the label with the study, this specimen's treatment or condition is: roughly 19 received Ad26.COV2.S at low or high dose, single or two shots; about 5 received placebo; per-sample allocation not given. Repertoires of vaccine and placebo recipients were sequenced from samples taken on day 63 after the first injection. Cohort 1b enrolled 25 to 30 adults aged 18-55 years at a single site in Boston, USA, between 29 July and 7 August 2020. Ad26.COV2.S consisted of a replication-incompetent adenovirus type 26 vector by which a prefusion-stabilized SARS-CoV-2 spike protein from the original Wuhan strain was expressed.

The input for sequencing was peripheral blood, taken in a trial of Ad26.COV2.S vaccine versus placebo. This clonotype was obtained from a person between 18 and 60 years old who received the Ad26.COV2.S COVID-19 vaccine or a placebo. In this chain, TRBV6-1 is recombined with TRBJ1-1; no D gene can be assigned with confidence. The CDR3 corresponds to CASSEFEAFF. In nucleotide form, the sequence is TGTGCCAGCAGTGAATTCGAAGCTTTCTTT.